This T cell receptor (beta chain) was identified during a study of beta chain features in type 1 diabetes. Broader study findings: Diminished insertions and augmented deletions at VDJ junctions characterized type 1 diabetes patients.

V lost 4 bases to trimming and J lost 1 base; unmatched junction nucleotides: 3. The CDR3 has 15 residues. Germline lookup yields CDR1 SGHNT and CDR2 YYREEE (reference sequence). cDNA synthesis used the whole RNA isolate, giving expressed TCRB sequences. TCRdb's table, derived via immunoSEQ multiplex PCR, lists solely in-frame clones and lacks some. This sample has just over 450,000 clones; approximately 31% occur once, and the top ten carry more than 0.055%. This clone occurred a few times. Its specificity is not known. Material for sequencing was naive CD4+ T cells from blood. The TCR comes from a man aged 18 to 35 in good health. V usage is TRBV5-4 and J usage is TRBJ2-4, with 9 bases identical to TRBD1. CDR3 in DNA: TGTGCCAGCAGCGCACAGGGGGCCGCCAAAAACATTCAGTACTTC. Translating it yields CASSAQGAAKNIQYF.